Listed below are T cell receptor beta chains from one sample, sequenced in a study of CD8 T cells in Susac syndrome. TCRdb called the immunoSEQ multiplex PCR reads again in MiXCR, with one record for every CDR3 protein. The profile shows some 200,000 distinct CDR3 sequences, 80% to 95% of them singletons. The sequenced material came from CD8+ T cells from PBMCs. Receptors originate from a human donor with multiple sclerosis. The CDR3 runs from the conserved cysteine through the conserved F or W. The order of the fields is D gene, clone size, V gene, J gene, CDR3 DNA, CDR3 protein. The D gene is left open where the match is weak. Part of the rows lack a size; the others show once, few, many or a class for expanded clones.

d_gene: .
abundance: .
v_gene: TRBV27
j_gene: TRBJ2-7
CDR3nt: TGTGCCAGCAGTTTAGGGGTGAGCGGTGAAAAGCAGTACTTC
CDR3aa: CASSLGVSGEKQYF

d_gene: .
abundance: .
v_gene: TRBV30
j_gene: TRBJ2-7
CDR3nt: TGTGCCTTGGACGGGACCCTAGCCTACGAGCAGTACTTC
CDR3aa: CALDGTLAYEQYF

d_gene: TRBD2
abundance: .
v_gene: TRBV9
j_gene: TRBJ2-2
CDR3nt: TGTGCCAGCAGCCCGAACAGCGGGATTCGCGTCAGCGGGGAGCTGTTTTTT
CDR3aa: CASSPNSGIRVSGELFF

d_gene: .
abundance: .
v_gene: TRBV7-9
j_gene: TRBJ2-7
CDR3nt: TGTGCCAGCAGCCCGCTGATTCATCCCCTTGATGCGAGCGAGCAGTACTTC
CDR3aa: CASSPLIHPLDASEQYF

d_gene: .
abundance: .
v_gene: TRBV7-2
j_gene: TRBJ2-1
CDR3nt: TGTGCCAGCAGCTTGATACTGACAGGATACAATGAGCAGTTCTTC
CDR3aa: CASSLILTGYNEQFF

d_gene: .
abundance: .
v_gene: TRBV27
j_gene: TRBJ1-1
CDR3nt: TGTGCCAGCAGTTTATCGGTCAGCACTGAAGCTTTCTTT
CDR3aa: CASSLSVSTEAFF

d_gene: .
abundance: .
v_gene: TRBV9
j_gene: TRBJ2-1
CDR3nt: TGTGCCAGCAGCGGGATTTCACACAATGAGCAGTTCTTC
CDR3aa: CASSGISHNEQFF

d_gene: .
abundance: .
v_gene: TRBV3-1
j_gene: TRBJ1-4
CDR3nt: TGTGCCAGCAGCCAAGACTGGGCGCAGGAAAAACTGTTTTTT
CDR3aa: CASSQDWAQEKLFF

d_gene: .
abundance: .
v_gene: TRBV9
j_gene: TRBJ2-3
CDR3nt: TGTGCCAGCAGCGTAGGCAGCGGATTCACAGATACGCAGTATTTT
CDR3aa: CASSVGSGFTDTQYF

d_gene: .
abundance: once
v_gene: TRBV9
j_gene: TRBJ2-2
CDR3nt: TGTGCCAGCAGCCCACCCTCGGAGGAGCTGTTTTTT
CDR3aa: CASSPPSEELFF

d_gene: .
abundance: .
v_gene: TRBV9
j_gene: TRBJ2-5
CDR3nt: TGTGCCAGCAGCCTCAGTGGGGGCAGGGGCGGCAAGGAGACCCAGTACTTC
CDR3aa: CASSLSGGRGGKETQYF

d_gene: .
abundance: .
v_gene: TRBV7-8
j_gene: TRBJ2-5
CDR3nt: TGTGCCAGCAGCTTAGTCAGGGGTCGAGAGACCCAGTACTTC
CDR3aa: CASSLVRGRETQYF

d_gene: TRBD1
abundance: once
v_gene: TRBV29-1
j_gene: TRBJ2-1
CDR3nt: TGCAGCCTACAGGGGACCAATGAGCAGTTCTTC
CDR3aa: CSLQGTNEQFF

d_gene: .
abundance: .
v_gene: TRBV13
j_gene: TRBJ1-3
CDR3nt: TGTGCCAGCAGCTCACAGGGCTGGCGAAACACCATATATTTT
CDR3aa: CASSSQGWRNTIYF

d_gene: TRBD1
abundance: .
v_gene: TRBV7-9
j_gene: TRBJ1-2
CDR3nt: TGTGCCAGCAGCTCCGACAGGGACGAAATGGACTATGGCTACACCTTC
CDR3aa: CASSSDRDEMDYGYTF

d_gene: TRBD2
abundance: .
v_gene: TRBV19
j_gene: TRBJ2-1
CDR3nt: TGTGCCAGTAGTATAGATTTAGCGACTAGCGCTTACATTGAGCAGTTCTTC
CDR3aa: CASSIDLATSAYIEQFF

d_gene: .
abundance: once
v_gene: TRBV20-1
j_gene: TRBJ2-3
CDR3nt: TGCAGTGCCAGGGCCCTCACAGATACGCAGTATTTT
CDR3aa: CSARALTDTQYF

d_gene: .
abundance: .
v_gene: TRBV2
j_gene: TRBJ1-2
CDR3nt: TGTGCCAGCAGTGGACCGGGACTCCTTTTTTATGGCTACACCTTC
CDR3aa: CASSGPGLLFYGYTF

d_gene: .
abundance: .
v_gene: TRBV30
j_gene: TRBJ1-1
CDR3nt: TGTGCCTGGAATACGGGGACGAACACTGAAGCTTTCTTT
CDR3aa: CAWNTGTNTEAFF

d_gene: .
abundance: once
v_gene: TRBV9
j_gene: TRBJ1-1
CDR3nt: TGTGCCAGCACCAGCGGGGCGAACACTGAAGCTTTCTTT
CDR3aa: CASTSGANTEAFF

d_gene: .
abundance: .
v_gene: TRBV3-1
j_gene: TRBJ1-2
CDR3nt: TGTGCCAGCAGCCCCGACTCTTTGGATGGCTACACCTTC
CDR3aa: CASSPDSLDGYTF

d_gene: .
abundance: .
v_gene: TRBV27
j_gene: TRBJ2-3
CDR3nt: TGTGCCAGCAGTCCACTCCCGGGCCCCCTGGGGGGAGATACGCAGTATTTT
CDR3aa: CASSPLPGPLGGDTQYF

d_gene: .
abundance: .
v_gene: TRBV9
j_gene: TRBJ2-2
CDR3nt: TGTGCCAGCAGCGTAGCCGTAGGGAAAGCGAACACCGGGGAGCTGTTTTTT
CDR3aa: CASSVAVGKANTGELFF

d_gene: .
abundance: .
v_gene: TRBV7-6
j_gene: TRBJ2-1
CDR3nt: TGTGCCAGCAGCCCGTCAGGACGGGTCGAGCAGTTCTTC
CDR3aa: CASSPSGRVEQFF

d_gene: TRBD1
abundance: .
v_gene: TRBV6-6
j_gene: TRBJ2-7
CDR3nt: TGTGCCAGCAGTTATCCATCCGGGACAGGGGATGGCGAGCAGTACTTC
CDR3aa: CASSYPSGTGDGEQYF

d_gene: .
abundance: .
v_gene: TRBV5-1
j_gene: TRBJ1-2
CDR3nt: TGCGCCAGCAGCTTTTCAGGCTATGGCTACACCTTC
CDR3aa: CASSFSGYGYTF

d_gene: .
abundance: .
v_gene: TRBV12-3/TRBV12-4
j_gene: TRBJ1-1
CDR3nt: TGTGCCAGCAGACCACTCACAGGGACTGAAGCTTTCTTT
CDR3aa: CASRPLTGTEAFF

d_gene: .
abundance: .
v_gene: TRBV18
j_gene: TRBJ2-7
CDR3nt: TGTGCCAGCTCACCGAGCACGTCCTACGAGCAGTACTTC
CDR3aa: CASSPSTSYEQYF